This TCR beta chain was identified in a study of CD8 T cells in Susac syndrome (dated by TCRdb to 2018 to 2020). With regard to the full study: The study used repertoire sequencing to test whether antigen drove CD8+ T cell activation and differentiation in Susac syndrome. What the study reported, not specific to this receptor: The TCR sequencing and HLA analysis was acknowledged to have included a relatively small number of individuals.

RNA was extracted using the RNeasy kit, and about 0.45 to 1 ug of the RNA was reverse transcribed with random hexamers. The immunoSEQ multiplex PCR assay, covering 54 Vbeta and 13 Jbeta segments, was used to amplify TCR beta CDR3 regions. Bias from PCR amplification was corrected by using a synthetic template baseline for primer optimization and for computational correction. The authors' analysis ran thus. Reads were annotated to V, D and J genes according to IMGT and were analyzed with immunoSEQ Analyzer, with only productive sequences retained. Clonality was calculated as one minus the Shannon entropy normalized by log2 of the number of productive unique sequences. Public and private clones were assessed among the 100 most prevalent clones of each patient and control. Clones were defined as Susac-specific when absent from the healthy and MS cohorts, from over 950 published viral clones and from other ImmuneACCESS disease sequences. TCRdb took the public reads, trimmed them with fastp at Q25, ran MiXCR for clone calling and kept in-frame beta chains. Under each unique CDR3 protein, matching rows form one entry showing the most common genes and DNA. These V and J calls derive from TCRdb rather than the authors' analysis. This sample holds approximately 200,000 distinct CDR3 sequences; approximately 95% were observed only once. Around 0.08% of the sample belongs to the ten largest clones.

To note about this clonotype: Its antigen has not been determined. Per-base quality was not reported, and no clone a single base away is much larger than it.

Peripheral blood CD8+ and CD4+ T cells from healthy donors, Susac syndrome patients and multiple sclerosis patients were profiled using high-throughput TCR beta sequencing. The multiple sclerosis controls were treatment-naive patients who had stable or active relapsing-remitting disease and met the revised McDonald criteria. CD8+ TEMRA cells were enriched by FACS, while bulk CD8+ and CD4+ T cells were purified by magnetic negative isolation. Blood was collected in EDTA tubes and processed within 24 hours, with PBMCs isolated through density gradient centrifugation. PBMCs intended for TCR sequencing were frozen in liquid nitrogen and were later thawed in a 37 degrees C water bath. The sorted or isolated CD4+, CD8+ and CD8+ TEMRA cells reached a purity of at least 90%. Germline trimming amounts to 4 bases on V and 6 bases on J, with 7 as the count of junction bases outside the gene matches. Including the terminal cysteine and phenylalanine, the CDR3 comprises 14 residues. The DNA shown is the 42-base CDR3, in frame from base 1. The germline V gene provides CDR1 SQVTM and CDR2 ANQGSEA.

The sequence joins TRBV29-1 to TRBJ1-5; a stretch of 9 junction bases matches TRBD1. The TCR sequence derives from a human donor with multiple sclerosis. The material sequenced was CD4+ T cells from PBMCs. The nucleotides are TGCAGCGTTGTCTTAGCGACAGGGGGTCAGCCCCAGCATTTT. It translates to CSVVLATGGQPQHF.